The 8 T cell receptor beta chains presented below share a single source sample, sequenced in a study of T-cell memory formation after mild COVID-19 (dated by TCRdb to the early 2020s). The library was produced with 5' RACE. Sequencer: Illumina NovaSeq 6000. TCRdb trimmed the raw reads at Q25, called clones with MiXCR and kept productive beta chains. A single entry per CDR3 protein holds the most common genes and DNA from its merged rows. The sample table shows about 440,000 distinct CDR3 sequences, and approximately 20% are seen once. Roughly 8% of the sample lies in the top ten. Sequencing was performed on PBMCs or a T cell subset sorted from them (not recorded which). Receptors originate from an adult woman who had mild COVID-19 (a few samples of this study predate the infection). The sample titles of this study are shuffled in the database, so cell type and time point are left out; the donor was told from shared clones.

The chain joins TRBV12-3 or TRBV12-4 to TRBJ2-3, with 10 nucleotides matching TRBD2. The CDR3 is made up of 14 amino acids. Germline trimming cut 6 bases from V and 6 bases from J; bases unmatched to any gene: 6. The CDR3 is CASRGAGGPDTQYF. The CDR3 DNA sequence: TGTGCCAGCAGGGGAGCGGGGGGGCCGGATACGCAGTATTTT.

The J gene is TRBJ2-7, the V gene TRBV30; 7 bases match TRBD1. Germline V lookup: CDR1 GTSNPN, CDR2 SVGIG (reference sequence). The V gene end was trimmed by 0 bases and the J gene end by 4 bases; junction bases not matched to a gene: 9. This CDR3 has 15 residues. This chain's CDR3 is CAWSVSDRPFYEQYF. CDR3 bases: TGTGCCTGGAGTGTTTCGGACAGGCCCTTTTACGAGCAGTACTTC. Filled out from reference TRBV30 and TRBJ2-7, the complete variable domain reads SQTIHQWPATLVQPVGSPLSLECTVEGTSNPNLYWYRQAAGRGLQLLFYSVGIGQISSEVPQNLSASRPQDRQFILSSKKLLLSDSGFYLCAWSVSDRPFYEQYFGPGTRLTVT.

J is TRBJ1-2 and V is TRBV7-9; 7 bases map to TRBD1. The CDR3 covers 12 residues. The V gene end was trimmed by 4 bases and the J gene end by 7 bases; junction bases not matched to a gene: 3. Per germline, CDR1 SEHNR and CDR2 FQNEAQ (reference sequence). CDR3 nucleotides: TGTGCCAGCAGCTCCGGACAGGCTGGCTACACCTTC. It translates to CASSSGQAGYTF.

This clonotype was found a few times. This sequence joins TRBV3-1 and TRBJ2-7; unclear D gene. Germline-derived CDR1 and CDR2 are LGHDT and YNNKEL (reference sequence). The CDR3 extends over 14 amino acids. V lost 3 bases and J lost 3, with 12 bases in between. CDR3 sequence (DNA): TGTGCCAGCAGCCAGGAATTGCTTGGCTACGAGCAGTACTTC. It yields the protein CASSQELLGYEQYF.

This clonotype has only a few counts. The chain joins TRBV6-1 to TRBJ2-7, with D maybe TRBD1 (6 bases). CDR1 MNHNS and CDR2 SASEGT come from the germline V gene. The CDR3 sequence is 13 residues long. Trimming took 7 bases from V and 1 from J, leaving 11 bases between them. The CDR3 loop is CASMGAPSYEQYF. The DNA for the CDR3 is TGTGCCAGCATGGGGGCTCCTTCCTACGAGCAGTACTTC.

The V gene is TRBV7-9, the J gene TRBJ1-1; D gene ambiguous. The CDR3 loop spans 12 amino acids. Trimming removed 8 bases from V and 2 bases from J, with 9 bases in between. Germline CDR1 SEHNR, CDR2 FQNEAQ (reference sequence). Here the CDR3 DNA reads TGTGCCAGCGTGGACGCTAACACTGAAGCTTTCTTT. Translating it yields CASVDANTEAFF. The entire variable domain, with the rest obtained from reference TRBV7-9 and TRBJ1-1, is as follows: DTGVSQNPRHKITKRGQNVTFRCDPISEHNRLYWYRQTLGQGPEFLTYFQNEAQLEKSRLLSDRFSAERPKGSFSTLEIQRTEQGDSAMYLCASVDANTEAFFGQGTRLTVV.

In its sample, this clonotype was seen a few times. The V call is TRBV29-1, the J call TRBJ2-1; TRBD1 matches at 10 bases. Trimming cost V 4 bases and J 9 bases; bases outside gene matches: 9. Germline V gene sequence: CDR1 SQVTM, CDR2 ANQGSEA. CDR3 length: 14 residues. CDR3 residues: CSVVLDRGLGEQFF. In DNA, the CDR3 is TGCAGCGTTGTTCTGGACAGGGGGTTGGGTGAGCAGTTCTTC.

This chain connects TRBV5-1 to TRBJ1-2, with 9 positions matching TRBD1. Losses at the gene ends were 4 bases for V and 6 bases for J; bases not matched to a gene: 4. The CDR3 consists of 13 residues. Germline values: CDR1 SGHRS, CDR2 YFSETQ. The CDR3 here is CASSEGQGHGYTF. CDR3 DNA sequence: TGCGCCAGCAGCGAGGGACAGGGACATGGCTACACCTTC.